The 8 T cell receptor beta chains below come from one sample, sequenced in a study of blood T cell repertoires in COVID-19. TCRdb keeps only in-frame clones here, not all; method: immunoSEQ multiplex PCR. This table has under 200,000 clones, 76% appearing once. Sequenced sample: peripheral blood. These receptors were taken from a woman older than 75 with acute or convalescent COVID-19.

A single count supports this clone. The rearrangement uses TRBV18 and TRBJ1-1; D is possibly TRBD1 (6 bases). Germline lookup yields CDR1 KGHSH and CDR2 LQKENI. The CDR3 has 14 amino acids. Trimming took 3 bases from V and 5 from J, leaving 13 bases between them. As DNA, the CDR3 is TGTGCCAGCTCACCTGGGGGACAACGGACTGAAGCTTTCTTT. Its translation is CASSPGGQRTEAFF.

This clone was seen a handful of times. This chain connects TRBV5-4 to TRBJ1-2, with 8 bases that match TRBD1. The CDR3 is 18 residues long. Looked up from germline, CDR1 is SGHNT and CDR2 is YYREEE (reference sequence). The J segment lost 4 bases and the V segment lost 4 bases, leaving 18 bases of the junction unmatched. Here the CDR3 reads CASSHDRGQSVVGYGYTF. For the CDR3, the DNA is TGTGCCAGCAGCCATGACAGGGGACAGAGTGTCGTCGGCTATGGCTACACCTTC.

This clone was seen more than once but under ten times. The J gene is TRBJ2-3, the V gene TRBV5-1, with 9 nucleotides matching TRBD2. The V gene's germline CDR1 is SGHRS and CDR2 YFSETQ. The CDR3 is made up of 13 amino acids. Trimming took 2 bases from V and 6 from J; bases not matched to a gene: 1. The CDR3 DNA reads TGCGCCAGCAGCTTTAGCGGGAGTGATACGCAGTATTTT. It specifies CASSFSGSDTQYF.

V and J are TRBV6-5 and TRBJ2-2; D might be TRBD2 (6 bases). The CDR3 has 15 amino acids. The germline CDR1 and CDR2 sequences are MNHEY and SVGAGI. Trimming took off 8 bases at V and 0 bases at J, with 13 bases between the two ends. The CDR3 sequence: CASHSGSANTGELFF. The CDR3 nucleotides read TGTGCCAGCCATAGCGGCAGCGCGAACACCGGGGAGCTGTTTTTT.

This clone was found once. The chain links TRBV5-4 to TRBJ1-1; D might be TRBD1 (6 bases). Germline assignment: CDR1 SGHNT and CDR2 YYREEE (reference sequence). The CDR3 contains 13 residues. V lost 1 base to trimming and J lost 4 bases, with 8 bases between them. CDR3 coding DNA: TGTGCCAGCAGCTTGACAGGGTTCACTGAAGCTTTCTTT. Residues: CASSLTGFTEAFF.

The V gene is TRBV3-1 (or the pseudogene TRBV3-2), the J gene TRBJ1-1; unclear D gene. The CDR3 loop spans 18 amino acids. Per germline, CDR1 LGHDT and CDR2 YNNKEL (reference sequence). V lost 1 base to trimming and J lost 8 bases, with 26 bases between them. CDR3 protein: CASSQGGAVIKGPTEAFF. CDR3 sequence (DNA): TGTGCCAGCAGCCAAGGAGGAGCAGTAATCAAAGGCCCCACAGAAGCTTTCTTT.

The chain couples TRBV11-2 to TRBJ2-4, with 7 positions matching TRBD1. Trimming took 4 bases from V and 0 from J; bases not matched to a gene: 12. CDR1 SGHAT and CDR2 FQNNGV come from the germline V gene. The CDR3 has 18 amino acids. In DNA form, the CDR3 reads TGTGCCAGCAGCTCAGGTCGGGACAGAACCCTAGCCAAAAACATTCAGTACTTC. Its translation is CASSSGRDRTLAKNIQYF.

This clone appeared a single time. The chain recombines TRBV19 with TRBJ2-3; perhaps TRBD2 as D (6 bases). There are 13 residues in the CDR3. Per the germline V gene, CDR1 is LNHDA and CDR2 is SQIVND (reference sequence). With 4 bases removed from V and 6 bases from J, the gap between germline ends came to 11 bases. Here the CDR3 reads CASSRGEGDTQYF. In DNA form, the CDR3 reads TGTGCCAGTAGTAGGGGGGAAGGTGATACGCAGTATTTT.